These 26 T cell receptor beta chains were sequenced from one sample in a study of shared clonotypes between healthy human individuals (TCRdb year 2020). Receptor libraries were prepared by the immunoSEQ multiplex PCR assay. In its TCRdb copy, this immuneACCESS table keeps in-frame sequences only and misses some clones. Where compared with another copy, unresolved V genes explain less than half of these, and the others have no known cause. Across this sample there are 2.3 million or so clones, with roughly 93% seen only once. 0.39% of the sample belongs to the ten largest clones. Sequencing was carried out using naive CD4+ T cells from PBMCs. Explained via the paper, the cell subset or site label denotes: CD45RA+ positively selected. These receptors originate from a man aged 18-30 years in good health. Some clones in this sample may be carry-over from other donors' samples.

The chain couples TRBV5-4 to TRBJ2-7; the match to TRBD2 covers 11 bases. CDR3 length: 14 residues. The ends lost 4 bases at V and 3 bases at J; junction bases unmatched: 3. CDR1 is SGHNT, CDR2 YYREEE, per germline (reference sequence). CDR3 in DNA: TGTGCCAGCAGCCCGACTAGCGGGAACTACGAGCAGTACTTC. Amino acid sequence: CASSPTSGNYEQYF.

This clone came up once. The genes are TRBV6-4 and TRBJ1-2; D remains ambiguous. V lost 4 bases and J lost 2, with 8 bases in between. CDR1 and CDR2 from the germline V gene are MRHNA and SNTAGT. The CDR3 is 13 amino acids. The CDR3, as DNA: TGTGCCAGCAGTGTTAACAGCAACTATGGCTACACCTTC. Encoded protein: CASSVNSNYGYTF.

As regards this clone: Other DNA sequences in this sample translate to the same CDR3. This chain uses TRBV28 with TRBJ2-7, with a weak D call TRBD2 (6 bases). V lost 6 bases and J lost 1, with 10 bases in between. There are 13 residues in the CDR3. Germline-derived CDR1 and CDR2 are MDHEN and SYDVKM. The CDR3 loop reads CASRVGGSYEQYF. The CDR3 bases are TGTGCCAGCAGGGTCGGGGGTTCCTACGAGCAGTACTTC.

A few counts support this clone. The chain couples TRBV7-9 to TRBJ1-1, with no clear D. This CDR3 spans 15 amino acids. CDR1 is SEHNR and CDR2 is FQNEAQ in the germline V gene (reference sequence). V was trimmed by 2 bases and J by 0 bases, leaving 10 bases between them. In DNA form, the CDR3 reads TGTGCCAGCAGCTTATTTGCAGGAGTGAACACTGAAGCTTTCTTT. Its protein product is CASSLFAGVNTEAFF.

This sequence joins TRBV7-3 and TRBJ2-1, with D perhaps matching TRBD2 (5 bases). V shed 5 bases and J shed 8 bases, with 22 bases lying between them. The CDR3 consists of 16 residues. The germline V gene encodes CDR1 SGHTA and CDR2 FQGTGA. The CDR3 loop is CASSPSSSWGLDEQFF. The DNA for the CDR3 is TGTGCCAGCAGCCCCTCTAGCTCTTGGGGTCTCGATGAGCAGTTCTTC. The whole variable domain, filled in from reference TRBV7-3 and TRBJ2-1, reads GAGVSQTPSNKVTEKGKYVELRCDPISGHTALYWYRQSLGQGPEFLIYFQGTGAADDSGLPNDRFFAVRPEGSVSTLKIQRTERGDSAVYLCASSPSSSWGLDEQFFGPGTRLTVL.

Points on this clone: At the DNA level, this CDR3 is encoded by other sequences in the same sample as well. J is TRBJ2-1 and V is TRBV4-3; TRBD2 agrees at 9 bases. The germline V gene encodes CDR1 LGHNA and CDR2 YSLEER. Germline trimming cut 1 base from V and 2 bases from J; bases unmatched to any gene: 3. The CDR3 length is 16 residues. Here the CDR3 reads CASSQVASGTYNEQFF. The CDR3 coding sequence is TGCGCCAGCAGCCAAGTCGCTAGCGGGACCTACAATGAGCAGTTCTTC.

The V call is TRBV6-1, the J call TRBJ1-4; 10 nucleotides align to TRBD1. After removal of 6 bases from V and 5 bases from J, the junction contained 3 bases not matched to a gene. The CDR3 consists of 14 residues. The germline V gene has CDR1 MNHNS and CDR2 SASEGT. The CDR3 DNA is TGTGCCAGCAGGAAGGGACAGGGGAATGAAAAACTGTTTTTT. Translation: CASRKGQGNEKLFF.

The rearrangement joins TRBV27 to TRBJ2-7, with TRBD1 matching over 12 bases. Germline CDR1 MNHEY, CDR2 SMNVEV (reference sequence). Trimming cost V 4 bases and J 6 bases; bases outside gene matches: 7. CDR3 length: 15 amino acids. CDR3 protein: CASSSLGQGASEQYF. The CDR3 DNA follows: TGTGCCAGCAGTTCACTGGGACAGGGGGCGAGCGAGCAGTACTTC.

The rearrangement links TRBV5-1 to TRBJ2-1; the D gene is possibly TRBD1 (6 bases). The CDR3 is 17 residues long. The germline CDR1 and CDR2 sequences are SGHRS and YFSETQ. V gave up 3 bases and J gave up 0 bases, with 16 bases separating them. DNA of the CDR3: TGCGCCAGCAGCTCGGGCGACAGGCCGAGCTCCTACAATGAGCAGTTCTTC. This gives the protein CASSSGDRPSSYNEQFF.

With respect to this clone: Other DNA sequences in the sample encode the same CDR3. The rearrangement links TRBV5-4 to TRBJ1-1, with 8 bases lining up with TRBD1. Trimming took 4 bases from V and 1 from J; bases not matched to a gene: 3. There are 14 residues in the CDR3. Germline CDR1 reads SGHNT; CDR2 reads YYREEE (reference sequence). The CDR3 reads CASSRGQGNTEAFF. The CDR3 nucleotides read TGTGCCAGCAGCCGTGGACAGGGGAACACTGAAGCTTTCTTT.

J is TRBJ2-2 and V is TRBV5-1, with 7 bases lining up with TRBD1. Germline V gives CDR1 SGHRS, CDR2 YFSETQ. The CDR3 runs 16 residues. Trimming cost V 4 bases and J 2 bases; bases outside gene matches: 8. The CDR3 loop reads CASSPDRDSNTGELFF. CDR3 coding DNA: TGCGCCAGCAGCCCGGACCGGGACAGCAACACCGGGGAGCTGTTTTTT.

This clone occurred once. This chain uses TRBV7-3 with TRBJ2-3, with D perhaps TRBD1 (5 bases). Germline V gives CDR1 SGHTA, CDR2 FQGTGA. The CDR3 extends over 14 amino acids. V shed 5 bases and J shed 2 bases, with 11 bases lying between them. The CDR3 loop reads CASSPGQYTDTQYF. The CDR3 nucleotides are TGTGCCAGCAGCCCCGGACAATACACAGATACGCAGTATTTT.

The chain couples TRBV15 to TRBJ2-1; D gene ambiguous. Germline values: CDR1 LNHNV, CDR2 YYDKDF (reference sequence). Trimming took 5 bases from V and 0 from J, leaving 11 bases between them. The CDR3 totals 15 residues. The CDR3: CATSEDWSSYNEQFF. CDR3 nucleotide sequence: TGTGCCACCAGCGAAGACTGGAGCTCCTACAATGAGCAGTTCTTC. Looking up the rest from reference TRBV15 and TRBJ2-1 gives the full variable domain: DAMVIQNPRYQVTQFGKPVTLSCSQTLNHNVMYWYQQKSSQAPKLLFHYYDKDFNNEADTPDNFQSRRPNTSFCFLDIRSPGLGDTAMYLCATSEDWSSYNEQFFGPGTRLTVL.

This chain connects TRBV28 to TRBJ2-7; the D is unclear. Germline lookup yields CDR1 MDHEN and CDR2 SYDVKM. Trimming left V 1 base short and J 4 bases short, with 5 bases between. CDR3 length equals 12 residues. CDR3 protein: CASSLFVYEQYF. For the CDR3, the DNA is TGTGCCAGCAGTTTATTTGTATACGAGCAGTACTTC.

The chain is built from TRBV7-8 and TRBJ2-7; TRBD2 matches at 7 bases. Germline assignment: CDR1 SGHVS and CDR2 FQNEAQ. V trimming: 1 base; J trimming: 3 bases; junction bases outside the gene matches: 6. This CDR3 region has 15 residues. CDR3 in DNA: TGTGCCAGCAGCTTAGGAAGCGGGATCGGCTACGAGCAGTACTTC. It specifies CASSLGSGIGYEQYF.

The V call is TRBV5-1, the J call TRBJ1-5; TRBD1 is a possible D gene (5 bases). Germline lookup yields CDR1 SGHRS and CDR2 YFSETQ. V gave up 5 bases and J gave up 7 bases, with 19 bases separating them. CDR3 size: 15 residues. CDR3 amino acids: CASSSGSGGVQPQHF. The CDR3 DNA reads as TGCGCCAGCAGTTCTGGCTCCGGGGGGGTACAGCCCCAGCATTTT.

This rearrangement joins TRBV4-2 to TRBJ2-7; D call uncertain. Germline V lookup: CDR1 LGHNA, CDR2 YNFKEQ. The V end lost 6 bases, the J end lost 3 bases, and 9 bases lay between the germline ends. This CDR3 has 12 amino acids. Here the CDR3 DNA reads TGTGCCAGCAGTCAAATTGGCTACGAGCAGTACTTC. Protein sequence: CASSQIGYEQYF.

To note about this clone: Within the sample, other DNA sequences also encode this same CDR3. V gene TRBV5-1 combines with J gene TRBJ1-1; D may be TRBD1 (6 bases). The CDR3 covers 15 residues. With 0 bases removed from V and 1 base from J, the gap between germline ends came to 10 bases. Germline loops: CDR1 SGHRS, CDR2 YFSETQ. In DNA form, the CDR3 reads TGCGCCAGCAGCTTGGTAGCAGGGGCGAACACTGAAGCTTTCTTT. Its protein is CASSLVAGANTEAFF.

The chain is built from TRBV6-6 and TRBJ2-1; no reliable D call. Trimming shortened V by 6 bases and J by 2 bases, and 11 bases separated the two germline ends. The germline gives CDR1 MNHNY, CDR2 SVGAGI (reference sequence). The CDR3 is 14 residues long. The CDR3 DNA follows: TGTGCCAGCAGCCAAGCGAGTCCCTACAATGAGCAGTTCTTC. It yields the protein CASSQASPYNEQFF.

This clone was seen just once. The chain joins TRBV7-8 to TRBJ1-4; D is possibly TRBD1 (5 bases). The CDR3 runs to 15 residues. CDR1 is SGHVS, CDR2 FQNEAQ, per germline. V lost 3 bases and J lost 0, with 8 bases in between. This CDR3 reads CASSFQGATNEKLFF. CDR3 sequence (DNA): TGTGCCAGCAGCTTTCAGGGTGCAACTAATGAAAAACTGTTTTTT.

This clone was seen once. CDR3 residues: CASCGQGDQPQHF. CDR3 DNA: TGTGCCAGCTGCGGACAGGGGGATCAGCCCCAGCATTTT. V gene TRBV19 combines with J gene TRBJ1-5; 10 bases agree with TRBD1. CDR3 size: 13 residues. J lost 5 bases, V lost 9 bases, and 4 bases had no gene match. Germline CDR1 is LNHDA and CDR2 is SQIVND (reference sequence).

The chain employs TRBV7-2 and TRBJ2-1; TRBD2 matches 9 bases. The length of the CDR3 is 17 residues. CDR1 is SGHTA and CDR2 is FQGNSA in the germline V gene. J gave up 0 bases and V 8 bases, and 11 bases lay outside the gene matches. The DNA for the CDR3 is TGTGCCAGCCGGACCCCTCAAGCGGGAGGCTCCTACAATGAGCAGTTCTTC. Protein product: CASRTPQAGGSYNEQFF.

V and J are TRBV6-6 and TRBJ2-2; tentatively, D is TRBD2 (5 bases). The CDR3 runs to 16 residues. Germline V lookup: CDR1 MNHNY, CDR2 SVGAGI (reference sequence). V shed 7 bases and J shed 2 bases, with 17 bases lying between them. In DNA, the CDR3 is TGTGCCAGCATCGTACGGGGTAATCTAAACACCGGGGAGCTGTTTTTT. It translates to CASIVRGNLNTGELFF.

V gene TRBV7-2 combines with J gene TRBJ2-1; 12 bases agree with TRBD1. The CDR3 totals 17 residues. Trimming cost V 3 bases and J 3 bases; bases outside gene matches: 6. Germline CDR1 and CDR2: SGHTA and FQGNSA. The CDR3 reads CASSFTGTGGYYNEQFF. CDR3 DNA sequence: TGTGCCAGCAGCTTTACCGGGACAGGGGGCTACTACAATGAGCAGTTCTTC.

This clone was detected once. Written as DNA, the CDR3 is TGTGCCAGCAGCTACGGGAGCAATGCCGGGGAGCTGTTTTTT. This gives the protein CASSYGSNAGELFF. The chain combines TRBV7-3 with TRBJ2-2, with D perhaps matching TRBD2 (6 bases). Looked up from germline, CDR1 is SGHTA and CDR2 is FQGTGA. Deletions cut 4 bases from V and 6 bases from J, with 12 bases between. This CDR3 has 14 residues.

This sequence joins TRBV2 and TRBJ1-4; D may be TRBD1 (5 bases). V was trimmed by 2 bases and J by 8 bases, leaving 6 bases between them. Germline-derived CDR1 and CDR2 are SNHLY and FYNNEI. The CDR3 contains 12 residues. CDR3 DNA sequence: TGTGCCAGCAGTGAACAGGGAGAAAAACTGTTTTTT. As protein: CASSEQGEKLFF.